The 20 T cell receptor beta chains presented below share a single source sample, sequenced in a study of T cell responses to AZD1222 COVID-19 vaccine. The protocol was immunoSEQ multiplex PCR, while the TCRdb copy is restricted to in-frame clones and leaves out a portion. Of roughly 120,000 clones listed, about 91% are singletons. Sequences were derived from peripheral blood, sampled on day 0 of AZD1222 vaccination. The receptors here all came from an adult in good health.

The V and J genes are TRBV7-2 and TRBJ2-7, with 9 bases identical to TRBD2. With V trimmed by 5 bases and J by 2 bases, 4 bases remained unmatched. The CDR3 loop spans 14 amino acids. CDR1 is SGHTA, CDR2 FQGNSA, per germline. This CDR3 reads CASSATSGAYEQYF. DNA of the CDR3: TGTGCCAGCAGCGCGACTAGCGGAGCCTACGAGCAGTACTTC.

The table lists this clone with a few counts. V usage is TRBV2 and J usage is TRBJ2-2; 9 bases map to TRBD1. The CDR3 has 13 amino acids. Unmatched junction bases numbered 6, after V lost 10 bases and J lost 6 bases. Germline CDR1 is SNHLY and CDR2 is FYNNEI. CDR3 sequence: CATQRTGAGELFF. The CDR3 nucleotides are TGTGCCACCCAGAGGACAGGGGCCGGGGAGCTGTTTTTT.

This chain connects TRBV30 to TRBJ1-4; possible D gene TRBD1, 5 bases. CDR1 is GTSNPN and CDR2 is SVGIG in the germline V gene (reference sequence). Trimming took off 5 bases at V and 4 bases at J, with 8 bases between the two ends. The CDR3 consists of 12 residues. Here the CDR3 reads CAWWGDNEKLFF. CDR3 coding DNA: TGTGCCTGGTGGGGGGATAATGAAAAACTGTTTTTT.

The CDR3 protein is CASSIDQVVETQYF. As DNA, the CDR3 is TGTGCCAGTAGTATAGACCAGGTCGTGGAGACCCAGTACTTC. V and J are TRBV19 and TRBJ2-5; D not certain. This CDR3 region has 14 residues. Germline CDR1 and CDR2: LNHDA and SQIVND (reference sequence). With 0 bases removed from V and 5 bases from J, the gap between germline ends came to 10 bases.

The rearrangement uses TRBV11-2 and TRBJ1-5, with a tentative D call TRBD1 (5 bases). Germline assignment: CDR1 SGHAT and CDR2 FQNNGV. The V and J ends lost 4 bases and 7 bases respectively, with 11 bases between them. The CDR3 has 13 residues. CDR3 protein: CASSSGFGQPQHF. CDR3 coding DNA: TGTGCCAGCAGCTCAGGGTTCGGCCAGCCCCAGCATTTT. Supplemented by reference TRBV11-2 and TRBJ1-5, the full variable domain reads EAGVAQSPRYKIIEKRQSVAFWCNPISGHATLYWYQQILGQGPKLLIQFQNNGVVDDSQLPKDRFSAERLKGVDSTLKIQPAKLEDSAVYLCASSSGFGQPQHFGDGTRLSIL.

The V and J genes are TRBV5-1 and TRBJ1-6; D possibly corresponds to TRBD1 (5 bases). V lost 2 bases and J 10 bases, leaving 19 bases between the germline ends. From germline, CDR1 is SGHRS and CDR2 YFSETQ. The CDR3 is 16 residues long. CDR3 nucleotides: TGCGCCAGCAGCTTAGTTCCGGGACCCTGGAGGTCACCCCTCCACTTT. Encoded protein: CASSLVPGPWRSPLHF.

The table lists this clone with a count of one. The CDR3 loop is CASSHKIQLIDIQYF. As DNA, the CDR3 is TGCGCCAGCAGCCACAAAATTCAGCTTATAGACATTCAGTACTTC. V usage is TRBV4-1 and J usage is TRBJ2-4; no clear D gene. Germline V gene lookup returns CDR1 MGHRA and CDR2 YSYEKL. V was clipped by 3 bases and J by 8 bases, with 17 bases between them. The CDR3 is 15 amino acids.

The chain has TRBV5-1 and TRBJ2-7; the D gene is possibly TRBD1 (6 bases). This CDR3 has 15 residues. V was pared by 4 bases and J by 2 bases, with 16 bases between. Per germline, CDR1 SGHRS and CDR2 YFSETQ. CDR3 region: CASSPLDSSTYEQYF. CDR3 nucleotides: TGCGCCAGCAGCCCTTTGGACAGTTCTACCTACGAGCAGTACTTC.

The V call is TRBV5-1, the J call TRBJ2-7; the match to TRBD1 covers 7 bases. CDR3 size: 14 residues. CDR1 is SGHRS, CDR2 YFSETQ, per germline. V shed 4 bases, J shed 1 base, and the junction held 5 bases outside the gene matches. DNA for the CDR3: TGCGCCAGCAGCATGGGGACAGATTCCTACGAGCAGTACTTC. Translation gives CASSMGTDSYEQYF.

This clone was recorded once. The rearrangement joins TRBV7-2 to TRBJ2-7, with D uncertain. Trimming shortened V by 3 bases and J by 5 bases, and 11 bases separated the two germline ends. CDR3 length: 13 residues. Germline assignment: CDR1 SGHTA and CDR2 FQGNSA. In nucleotides, the CDR3 is TGTGCCAGCAGCTTCCCCCCACGGGACGAGCAGTACTTC. Its translation: CASSFPPRDEQYF.

The chain has TRBV6-4 and TRBJ1-1; D is unclear. CDR3 length: 13 residues. In germline, CDR1 is MRHNA, CDR2 SNTAGT. Trimming stripped 4 bases from V and 2 bases from J, with 8 bases between. The CDR3 protein is CASSGTHNTEAFF. The CDR3 DNA is TGTGCCAGCAGTGGAACACACAACACTGAAGCTTTCTTT.

The chain is built from TRBV6-2 or TRBV6-3 and TRBJ1-5; unclear D gene. Germline-derived CDR1 and CDR2 are MNHEY and SVGEGT. Trimming stripped 5 bases from V and 7 bases from J, with 12 bases between. The CDR3 has 13 residues. The CDR3 reads CASSPWGGQPQHF. The CDR3 bases are TGTGCCAGCAGTCCCTGGGGAGGGCAGCCCCAGCATTTT.

Here the CDR3 DNA reads TGTGCCAGCAGTCCCCCCGGGGAGCTGTTTTTT. Its protein is CASSPPGELFF. The gene calls are TRBV6-6 and TRBJ2-2; D gene uncertain. CDR3 length: 11 amino acids. The V gene's germline CDR1 is MNHNY and CDR2 SVGAGI (reference sequence). The germline V and J ends were trimmed by 5 bases and 6 bases, with 4 bases remaining between them.

This chain links TRBV6-2 or TRBV6-3 with TRBJ2-7; 10 bases are a match to TRBD1. Germline assignment: CDR1 MNHEY and CDR2 SVGEGT. The CDR3 covers 17 residues. With V trimmed by 2 bases and J by 3 bases, 10 bases remained unmatched. The CDR3 DNA is TGTGCCAGCAGTTACCGGACAGGGGGTATTGGGAACTACGAGCAGTACTTC. This codes for CASSYRTGGIGNYEQYF.

V is TRBV5-1 and J is TRBJ2-1; D gene ambiguous. Trimming took off 2 bases at V and 2 bases at J, with 11 bases between the two ends. The V gene's germline CDR1 is SGHRS and CDR2 YFSETQ. The CDR3 loop spans 15 amino acids. In DNA, the CDR3 is TGCGCCAGCAGCTTACAGCCTAATACCTACAATGAGCAGTTCTTC. This encodes CASSLQPNTYNEQFF.

The chain employs TRBV9 and TRBJ2-3; D is unresolved. Trimming stripped 0 bases from V and 0 bases from J, with 8 bases between. CDR1 and CDR2 from the germline V gene are SGDLS and YYNGEE. This CDR3 has 15 residues. Written as DNA, the CDR3 is TGTGCCAGCAGCGTAGCATTGACTAGCACAGATACGCAGTATTTT. Protein product: CASSVALTSTDTQYF.

The V call is TRBV3-1 (or the pseudogene TRBV3-2), the J call TRBJ2-7, with 11 nucleotides matching TRBD2. The CDR3 runs 18 residues. Germline CDR1 reads LGHDT; CDR2 reads YNNKEL (reference sequence). V was clipped by 1 base and J by 5 bases; unmatched bases: 13. The CDR3 nucleotides read TGTGCCAGCAGCCAAGCCCCCCGCCCGGCTAGCGGGAGGAACGAGCAGTACTTC. Translated: CASSQAPRPASGRNEQYF.

This chain uses TRBV6-4 with TRBJ2-1; 7 nucleotides align to TRBD1. Germline V gene sequence: CDR1 MRHNA, CDR2 SNTAGT. This CDR3 is built from 14 residues. The V segment lost 2 bases and the J segment 6 bases; nucleotides outside the gene matches: 4. This chain's CDR3 is CASSDGRDSNEQFF. CDR3 sequence (DNA): TGTGCCAGCAGTGACGGCCGGGACAGCAATGAGCAGTTCTTC.

The chain carries TRBV10-2 and TRBJ1-1, with 7 bases fitting TRBD1. V was pared by 6 bases and J by 3 bases, with 1 base of the junction left unmatched. Germline V CDR1 and CDR2: WSHSY, SAAADI. The CDR3 has 12 residues. CDR3 coding DNA: TGCGCCAGCAGCGACAGGGACACTGAAGCTTTCTTT. Amino acid sequence: CASSDRDTEAFF.

V and J are TRBV6-5 and TRBJ1-1; TRBD1 might be the D (5 bases). Deletions cut 6 bases from V and 4 bases from J, with 15 bases between. This CDR3 is 14 amino acids long. From germline, CDR1 is MNHEY and CDR2 SVGAGI. The CDR3 sequence: CASSKLGVTTEAFF. The DNA for the CDR3 is TGTGCCAGCAGCAAATTAGGGGTGACCACTGAAGCTTTCTTT.